This TCR beta chain came from a study of T cell changes during pregnancy in multiple sclerosis. The V end was cut by 0 bases, the J end by 6 bases, with 14 bases between. Germline values: CDR1 SGDLS, CDR2 YYNGEE. CDR3 length: 15 amino acids. The protocol was immunoSEQ multiplex PCR, while the TCRdb copy is restricted to in-frame clones and leaves out a portion. The table has 45,000 to 55,000 clones, about 90% seen once; the top ten hold around 0.56%. Sample: CD4+ T cells from peripheral blood mononuclear cells, taken after pregnancy. This sequence joins TRBV9 and TRBJ2-3; D might be TRBD1 (6 bases). This receptor was identified in a female donor with multiple sclerosis, enrolled in a pregnancy study. The CDR3 bases are TGTGCCAGCAGCGTAGGAGGGACACCCGGGGATACGCAGTATTTT. It specifies CASSVGGTPGDTQYF.